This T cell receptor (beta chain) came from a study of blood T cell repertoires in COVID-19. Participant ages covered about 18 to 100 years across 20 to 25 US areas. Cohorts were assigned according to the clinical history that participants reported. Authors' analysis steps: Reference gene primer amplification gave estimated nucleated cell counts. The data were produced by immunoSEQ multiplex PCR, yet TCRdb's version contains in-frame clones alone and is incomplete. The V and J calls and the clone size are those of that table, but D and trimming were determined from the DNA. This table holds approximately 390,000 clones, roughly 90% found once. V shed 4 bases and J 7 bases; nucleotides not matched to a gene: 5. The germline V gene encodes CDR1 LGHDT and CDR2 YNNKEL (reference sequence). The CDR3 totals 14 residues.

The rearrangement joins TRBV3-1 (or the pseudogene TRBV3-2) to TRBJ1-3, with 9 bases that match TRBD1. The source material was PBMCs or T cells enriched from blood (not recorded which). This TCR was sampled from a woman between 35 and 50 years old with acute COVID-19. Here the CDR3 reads CASSPTDRGNTIYF. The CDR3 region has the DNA TGTGCCAGCAGCCCTACCGACAGGGGGAACACCATATATTTT.